A single sample gave rise to the 30 T cell receptor beta chains below, sequenced in a study of glioma-infiltrating T cells after dendritic cell vaccination. Only in-frame clones appear in the TCRdb table, and some are missing; sequencing was by immunoSEQ multiplex PCR. The repertoire holds more than 70,000 clones, 80% to 90% seen once, with around 2.3% in the top ten. As for time point: after dendritic cell vaccination, including at tumor progression/relapse. The input for sequencing was blood, taken after dendritic cell vaccination. The receptors derive from a human donor with glioblastoma.

This clone has a handful of counts. The rearrangement joins TRBV10-3 to TRBJ2-3; D perhaps matches TRBD2 (6 bases). The V end lost 4 bases, the J end lost 3 bases, and 17 bases lay between the germline ends. This CDR3 is 16 amino acids long. CDR1 and CDR2 from the germline V gene are ENHRY and SYGVKD. The CDR3 reads CAISGGGAISTDTQYF. CDR3 coding DNA: TGTGCCATCAGTGGCGGCGGGGCGATATCGACAGATACGCAGTATTTT.

The rearrangement joins TRBV5-4 to TRBJ2-1, with 12 bases fitting TRBD2. Germline values: CDR1 SGHNT, CDR2 YYREEE (reference sequence). V was pared by 0 bases and J by 6 bases, with 4 bases of the junction left unmatched. This CDR3 spans 16 amino acids. The CDR3 protein is CASSLGASGGANEQFF. CDR3 coding DNA: TGTGCCAGCAGCTTGGGGGCTAGCGGGGGGGCCAATGAGCAGTTCTTC. The full variable domain, its missing parts supplied by reference TRBV5-4 and TRBJ2-1, is ETGVTQSPTHLIKTRGQQVTLRCSSQSGHNTVSWYQQALGQGPQFIFQYYREEENGRGNFPPRFSGLQFPNYSSELNVNALELDDSALYLCASSLGASGGANEQFFGPGTRLTVL.

The rearrangement links TRBV4-2 to TRBJ1-1; maybe TRBD1 (6 bases). This CDR3 region has 16 residues. The V end was cut by 1 base, the J end by 6 bases, with 18 bases between. The V gene's germline CDR1 is LGHNA and CDR2 YNFKEQ. The CDR3 protein is CASSQGYGQRGAEAFF. The CDR3 nucleotides are TGTGCCAGCAGCCAAGGCTATGGACAGAGGGGCGCTGAAGCTTTCTTT.

This chain links TRBV5-6 with TRBJ1-5; TRBD1 matches 10 bases. The CDR3 covers 16 residues. CDR1 SGHDT and CDR2 YYEEEE come from the germline V gene. The V segment lost 4 bases and the J segment 3 bases; nucleotides outside the gene matches: 7. CDR3 amino acids: CASSRDRGRNNQPQHF. The CDR3 bases are TGTGCCAGCAGCAGGGACAGGGGAAGGAACAATCAGCCCCAGCATTTT.

The chain links TRBV27 to TRBJ2-2; tentative D call: TRBD1 (6 bases). Trimming stripped 5 bases from V and 0 bases from J, with 7 bases between. The CDR3 runs 14 residues. Germline V gene data show CDR1 as MNHEY and CDR2 as SMNVEV (reference sequence). The CDR3 loop reads CASSRTANTGELFF. The CDR3 DNA reads TGTGCCAGCAGTCGGACAGCGAACACCGGGGAGCTGTTTTTT.

This chain links TRBV5-1 with TRBJ2-7; D gene ambiguous. Germline CDR1 is SGHRS and CDR2 is YFSETQ. The CDR3 loop spans 12 amino acids. The V end was cut by 0 bases, the J end by 5 bases, with 6 bases between. Here the CDR3 DNA reads TGCGCCAGCAGCTTGGTGCAGGACGAGCAGTACTTC. Protein sequence: CASSLVQDEQYF.

The chain joins TRBV11-2 to TRBJ2-6, with a possible D match to TRBD2 (5 bases). Germline CDR1 is SGHAT and CDR2 is FQNNGV. The length of the CDR3 is 16 residues. The V end was cut by 5 bases, the J end by 0 bases, with 11 bases between. CDR3 region: CASSRPAGSGANVLTF. In nucleotides, the CDR3 is TGTGCCAGCAGCCGTCCGGCGGGCTCTGGGGCCAACGTCCTGACTTTC.

The chain joins TRBV30 to TRBJ1-2; the D is unclear. This CDR3 is built from 13 residues. CDR1 and CDR2 (germline): GTSNPN, SVGIG (reference sequence). The CDR3 DNA reads TGTGCGATGGGAGGCAAACTTAACTATGGCTACACCTTC. This encodes CAMGGKLNYGYTF.

The genes are TRBV7-9 and TRBJ1-5, with D perhaps TRBD1 (5 bases). V lost 4 bases and J lost 13, with 14 bases in between. Germline V CDR1 and CDR2: SEHNR, FQNEAQ (reference sequence). CDR3 length equals 12 residues. CDR3: CASSSTAGGQHF. DNA for the CDR3: TGTGCCAGCAGCTCAACAGCGGGGGGGCAGCATTTT.

This clone appeared a single time. CDR3 sequence: CASSKGEGSYNEQFF. As DNA, the CDR3 is TGTGCCAGCAGCAAAGGCGAGGGTTCCTACAATGAGCAGTTCTTC. This chain joins TRBV9 and TRBJ2-1; a possible D gene is TRBD2 (5 bases). Germline V gene sequence: CDR1 SGDLS, CDR2 YYNGEE. Trimming stripped 4 bases from V and 1 base from J, with 12 bases between. This CDR3 has 15 residues.

Here the CDR3 reads CSVVVTLNTGELFF. CDR3 sequence (DNA): TGCAGCGTTGTGGTGACACTGAACACCGGGGAGCTGTTTTTT. This rearrangement joins TRBV29-1 to TRBJ2-2; D uncertain. V was cut by 4 bases and J by 1 base, with 10 bases left in between. Germline lookup yields CDR1 SQVTM and CDR2 ANQGSEA. This CDR3 has 14 amino acids.

The chain uses TRBV6-5 and TRBJ2-5; 11 bases fit TRBD1. Per germline, CDR1 MNHEY and CDR2 SVGAGI. The trim removed 5 bases at V and 5 bases at J, leaving 4 bases unmatched. The CDR3 runs 14 residues. The CDR3 loop is CASSEDRGLETQYF. DNA of the CDR3: TGTGCCAGCAGTGAGGACAGGGGGCTGGAGACCCAGTACTTC.

This clone was observed a single time. V gene TRBV10-1 combines with J gene TRBJ1-3, with 9 bases lining up with TRBD1. The CDR3 has 15 amino acids. Germline V gives CDR1 WNHNN, CDR2 SYGVQD (reference sequence). V shed 4 bases, J shed 4 bases, and the junction held 5 bases outside the gene matches. The CDR3 nucleotides read TGCGCCAGCAGTGCCACAGGGGGCCACGGAAACACCATATATTTT. It yields the protein CASSATGGHGNTIYF.

This chain connects TRBV9 to TRBJ2-3; 8 bases line up with TRBD2. Trimming at V came to 0 bases and at J to 3 bases, leaving 6 bases not matched to a gene. Germline CDR1 is SGDLS and CDR2 is YYNGEE. CDR3 length: 16 amino acids. CDR3: CASSVASGRRTDTQYF. The CDR3 DNA reads as TGTGCCAGCAGCGTAGCAAGCGGGAGAAGGACAGATACGCAGTATTTT. The variable domain in full, with the rest retrieved from reference TRBV9 and TRBJ2-3, is DSGVTQTPKHLITATGQRVTLRCSPRSGDLSVYWYQQSLDQGLQFLIQYYNGEERAKGNILERFSAQQFPDLHSELNLSSLELGDSALYFCASSVASGRRTDTQYFGPGTRLTVL.

The chain recombines TRBV7-9 with TRBJ1-2; D gene uncertain. The CDR3 is 13 amino acids. Trimming took off 1 base at V and 2 bases at J, with 5 bases between the two ends. CDR1 SEHNR and CDR2 FQNEAQ come from the germline V gene (reference sequence). DNA for the CDR3: TGTGCCAGCAGCTTAGAACTGAACTATGGCTACACCTTC. This codes for CASSLELNYGYTF.

This clone was seen only once. The chain is built from TRBV12-2 and TRBJ2-5; the table assigns TRBD2, which was not confirmed against the DNA. TRBV12-2 is annotated as a pseudogene. The CDR3 sequence is 15 residues long. As DNA, the CDR3 is TGTGCAAGTCGCCCGTCGTTAGGAGGGAGGGAGACCCAGTACTTC. Translated: CASRPSLGGRETQYF.

The CDR3 loop reads CASTHSGNTEAFF. CDR3 DNA: TGCGCCAGCACCCACTCCGGGAACACTGAAGCTTTCTTT. The rearrangement joins TRBV10-2 to TRBJ1-1; D gene ambiguous. Germline V gene sequence: CDR1 WSHSY, CDR2 SAAADI. Trimming cost V 7 bases and J 1 base, with 10 bases left between them. CDR3 size: 13 residues.

The chain links TRBV5-1 to TRBJ1-4, with a possible D match to TRBD1 (5 bases). V was cut by 0 bases and J by 5 bases, with 8 bases left in between. The CDR3 runs 14 residues. Germline CDR1 is SGHRS and CDR2 is YFSETQ. The CDR3 DNA reads TGCGCCAGCAGCTTGGGCGGGGCAAATGAAAAACTGTTTTTT. It translates to CASSLGGANEKLFF.

The rearrangement joins TRBV6-1 to TRBJ1-4; unclear D gene. V lost 6 bases and J lost 8, with 16 bases in between. The germline V gene encodes CDR1 MNHNS and CDR2 SASEGT. This CDR3 comprises 14 residues. Here the CDR3 reads CASREARGVEKLFF. CDR3 DNA sequence: TGTGCCAGCAGGGAGGCTCGGGGAGTAGAAAAACTGTTTTTT.

V gene TRBV7-2 combines with J gene TRBJ2-1; TRBD2 matches 8 bases. The CDR3 runs 15 residues. Looked up from germline, CDR1 is SGHTA and CDR2 is FQGNSA. The ends lost 5 bases at V and 1 base at J; junction bases unmatched: 4. CDR3 coding DNA: TGTGCCAGCAGCCCTAGCGGGCGATCCTACAATGAGCAGTTCTTC. This codes for CASSPSGRSYNEQFF.

The chain has TRBV6-7 and TRBJ2-7; 13 nucleotides align to TRBD2. TRBV6-7 is identified as an open reading frame with a role that is uncertain. Losses at the gene ends were 6 bases for V and 0 bases for J; bases not matched to a gene: 5. The CDR3 totals 16 residues. The chain's CDR3 is CASRPGLAGYSYEQYF. The DNA for the CDR3 is TGTGCCAGCAGGCCGGGACTAGCGGGATACTCCTACGAGCAGTACTTC.

This clone was counted a single time. This sequence joins TRBV5-4 and TRBJ2-7; 7 bases line up with TRBD1. This CDR3 region has 14 residues. From germline, CDR1 is SGHNT and CDR2 YYREEE (reference sequence). Unmatched junction bases numbered 2, after V lost 0 bases and J lost 2 bases. CDR3 amino acids: CASSLGQGAYEQYF. The DNA of the CDR3 is TGTGCCAGCAGCTTGGGGCAGGGGGCCTACGAGCAGTACTTC.

The chain carries TRBV9 and TRBJ2-1; TRBD2 agrees at 13 bases. CDR3 length: 16 residues. V shed 2 bases, J shed 4 bases, and the junction held 3 bases outside the gene matches. CDR1 and CDR2 from the germline V gene are SGDLS and YYNGEE. In nucleotides, the CDR3 is TGTGCCAGCAGCGTTGGGACTAGCGGGGTTTACAATGAGCAGTTCTTC. It is translated as CASSVGTSGVYNEQFF.

This chain connects TRBV18 to TRBJ1-2; D is uncertain. This CDR3 spans 14 amino acids. With 1 base removed from V and 7 bases from J, the gap between germline ends came to 13 bases. CDR1 and CDR2 from the germline V gene are KGHSH and LQKENI. The CDR3 DNA is TGTGCCAGCTCACCACGGCAGGATCTTGGTGGCTACACCTTC. It translates to CASSPRQDLGGYTF.

On this clone itself: The same CDR3 also results from other DNA sequences found in this sample. This rearrangement joins TRBV5-1 to TRBJ1-5, with D perhaps matching TRBD1 (5 bases). The V end was cut by 0 bases, the J end by 5 bases, with 9 bases between. CDR3 length: 14 residues. Germline CDR1 and CDR2: SGHRS and YFSETQ. The CDR3 DNA sequence: TGCGCCAGCAGCTTGGTTGGGGGGGATCAGCCCCAGCATTTT. It yields the protein CASSLVGGDQPQHF.

The rearrangement uses TRBV2 and TRBJ2-1; D might be TRBD2 (6 bases). Trimming shortened V by 4 bases and J by 8 bases, and 15 bases separated the two germline ends. The CDR3 extends over 14 amino acids. The germline CDR1 and CDR2 sequences are SNHLY and FYNNEI. In DNA form, the CDR3 reads TGTGCCAGCAGTGTAACGCGGGGAAGGGATGAGCAGTTCTTC. Its translation: CASSVTRGRDEQFF.

The chain joins TRBV6-6 to TRBJ2-1; TRBD2 matches at 8 bases. V shed 8 bases, J shed 3 bases, and the junction held 6 bases outside the gene matches. This CDR3 has 14 amino acids. Per the germline V gene, CDR1 is MNHNY and CDR2 is SVGAGI (reference sequence). The CDR3 loop reads CASVRAGDYNEQFF. DNA for the CDR3: TGTGCCAGCGTTCGAGCGGGAGACTACAATGAGCAGTTCTTC.

The chain joins TRBV25-1 to TRBJ1-3, with D perhaps TRBD1 (5 bases). From germline, CDR1 is MGHDK and CDR2 SYGVNS. The CDR3 runs 13 residues. V lost 8 bases to trimming and J lost 3 bases, with 11 bases between them. The CDR3 spells CASGGTVGNTIYF. As DNA, the CDR3 is TGTGCCAGCGGCGGGACGGTTGGAAACACCATATATTTT.

The rearrangement uses TRBV5-1 and TRBJ2-5; D call uncertain. CDR3 length: 13 residues. Germline V lookup: CDR1 SGHRS, CDR2 YFSETQ. Between the trimmed V and J ends, which lost 5 bases and 5 bases, there was a span of 13 bases. This CDR3 reads CASRPEPQETQYF. The CDR3 DNA follows: TGCGCCAGCAGGCCGGAGCCTCAGGAGACCCAGTACTTC.

The rearrangement uses TRBV29-1 and TRBJ2-2; possible D gene TRBD2, 6 bases. Trimming stripped 4 bases from V and 6 bases from J, with 15 bases between. Germline V CDR1 and CDR2: SQVTM, ANQGSEA. This CDR3 has 14 residues. This CDR3 reads CSVGGGMKSGELFF. The CDR3 bases are TGCAGCGTTGGTGGGGGGATGAAGTCCGGGGAGCTGTTTTTT.